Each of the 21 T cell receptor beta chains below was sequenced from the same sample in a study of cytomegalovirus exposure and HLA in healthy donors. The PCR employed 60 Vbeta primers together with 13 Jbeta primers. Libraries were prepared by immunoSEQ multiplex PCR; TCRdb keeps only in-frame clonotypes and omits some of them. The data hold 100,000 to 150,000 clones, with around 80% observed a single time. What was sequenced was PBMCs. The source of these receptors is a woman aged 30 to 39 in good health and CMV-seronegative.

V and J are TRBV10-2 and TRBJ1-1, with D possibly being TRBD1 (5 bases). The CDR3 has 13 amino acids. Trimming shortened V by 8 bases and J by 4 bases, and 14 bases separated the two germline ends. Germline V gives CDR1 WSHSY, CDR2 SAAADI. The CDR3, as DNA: TGCGCCAGCGGAACCCAGGGTAGCACTGAAGCTTTCTTT. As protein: CASGTQGSTEAFF.

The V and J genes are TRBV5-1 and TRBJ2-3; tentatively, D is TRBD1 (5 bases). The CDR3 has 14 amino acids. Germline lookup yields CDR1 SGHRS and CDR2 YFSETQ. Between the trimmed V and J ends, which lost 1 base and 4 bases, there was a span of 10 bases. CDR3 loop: CASSLQGNPDTQYF. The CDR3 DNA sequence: TGCGCCAGCAGCTTGCAGGGTAACCCAGATACGCAGTATTTT. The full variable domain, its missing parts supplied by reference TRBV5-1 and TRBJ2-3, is KAGVTQTPRYLIKTRGQQVTLSCSPISGHRSVSWYQQTPGQGLQFLFEYFSETQRNKGNFPGRFSGRQFSNSRSEMNVSTLELGDSALYLCASSLQGNPDTQYFGPGTRLTVL.

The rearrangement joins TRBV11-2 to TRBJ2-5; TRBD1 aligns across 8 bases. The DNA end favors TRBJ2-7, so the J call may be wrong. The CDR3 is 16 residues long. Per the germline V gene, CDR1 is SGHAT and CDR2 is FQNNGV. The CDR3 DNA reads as TGTGCCAGCAGCTCAGGCGCCGGGACAGGATCTTACGAGCAGTACTTC. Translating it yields CASSSGAGTGSYEQYF.

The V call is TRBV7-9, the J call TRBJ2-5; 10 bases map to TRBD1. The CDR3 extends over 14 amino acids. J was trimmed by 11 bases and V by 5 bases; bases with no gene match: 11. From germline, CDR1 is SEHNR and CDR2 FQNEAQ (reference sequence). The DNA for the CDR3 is TGTGCCAGCAGCCCGGGGACAGGGGCCTGGGAGCAGTACTTC. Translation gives CASSPGTGAWEQYF.

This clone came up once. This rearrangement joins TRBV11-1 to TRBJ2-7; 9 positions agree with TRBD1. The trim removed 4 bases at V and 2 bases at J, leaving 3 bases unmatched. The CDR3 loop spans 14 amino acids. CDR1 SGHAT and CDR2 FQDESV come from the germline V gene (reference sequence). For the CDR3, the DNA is TGTGCCAGCAGCTCCCGGGACAGGGCCTACGAGCAGTACTTC. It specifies CASSSRDRAYEQYF.

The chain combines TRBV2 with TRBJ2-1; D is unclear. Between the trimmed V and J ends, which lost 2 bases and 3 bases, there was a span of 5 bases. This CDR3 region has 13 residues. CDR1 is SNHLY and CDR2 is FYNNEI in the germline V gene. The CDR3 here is CASSESSYNEQFF. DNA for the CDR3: TGTGCCAGCAGTGAATCCAGCTACAATGAGCAGTTCTTC.

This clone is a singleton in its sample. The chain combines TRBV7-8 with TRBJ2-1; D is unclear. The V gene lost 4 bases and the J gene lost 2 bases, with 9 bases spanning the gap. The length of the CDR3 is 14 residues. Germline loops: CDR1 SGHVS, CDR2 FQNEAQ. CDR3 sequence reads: CASSSLEAYNEQFF. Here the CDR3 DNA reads TGTGCCAGCAGCTCCCTAGAAGCCTACAATGAGCAGTTCTTC.

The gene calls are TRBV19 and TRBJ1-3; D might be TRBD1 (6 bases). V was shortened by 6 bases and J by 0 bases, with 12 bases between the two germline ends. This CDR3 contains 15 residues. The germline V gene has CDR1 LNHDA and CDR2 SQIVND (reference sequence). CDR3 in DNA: TGTGCCAGTAGGAGACAGGACGTCTCTGGAAACACCATATATTTT. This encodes CASRRQDVSGNTIYF.

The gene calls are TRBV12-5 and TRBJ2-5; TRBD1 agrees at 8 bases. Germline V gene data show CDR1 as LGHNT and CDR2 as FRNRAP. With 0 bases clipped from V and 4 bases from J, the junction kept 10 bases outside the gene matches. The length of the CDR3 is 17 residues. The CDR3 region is CASGLVQAPGGRETQYF. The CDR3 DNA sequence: TGTGCTAGTGGTTTGGTACAGGCCCCAGGGGGCCGAGAGACCCAGTACTTC.

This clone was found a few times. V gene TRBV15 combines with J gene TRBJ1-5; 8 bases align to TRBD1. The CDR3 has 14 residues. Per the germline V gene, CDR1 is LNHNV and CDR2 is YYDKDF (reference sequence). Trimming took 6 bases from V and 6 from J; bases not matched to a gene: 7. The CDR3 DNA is TGTGCCACCAGAAACGACAGGGGTGTTCAGCCCCAGCATTTT. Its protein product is CATRNDRGVQPQHF.

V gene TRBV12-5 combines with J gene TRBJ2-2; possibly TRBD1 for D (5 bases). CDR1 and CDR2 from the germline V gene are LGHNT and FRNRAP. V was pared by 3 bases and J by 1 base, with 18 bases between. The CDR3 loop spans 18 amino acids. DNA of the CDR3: TGTGCTAGTGGTTTAATTCCGGTGGGTGGACAGAACACCGGGGAGCTGTTTTTT. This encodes CASGLIPVGGQNTGELFF.

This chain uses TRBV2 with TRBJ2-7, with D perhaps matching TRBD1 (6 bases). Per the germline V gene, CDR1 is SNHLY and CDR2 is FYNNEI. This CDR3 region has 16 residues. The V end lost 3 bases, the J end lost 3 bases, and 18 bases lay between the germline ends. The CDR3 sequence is CASSDFRGVKYYEQYF. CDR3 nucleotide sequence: TGTGCCAGCAGTGATTTCAGGGGAGTGAAGTACTACGAGCAGTACTTC.

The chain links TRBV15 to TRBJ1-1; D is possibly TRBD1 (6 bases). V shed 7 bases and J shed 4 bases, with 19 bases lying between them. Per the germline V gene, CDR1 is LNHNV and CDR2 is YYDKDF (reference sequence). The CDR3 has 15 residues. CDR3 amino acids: CATKSDSLSFTEAFF. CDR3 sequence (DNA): TGTGCCACCAAGTCGGACAGTCTGTCTTTCACTGAAGCTTTCTTT.

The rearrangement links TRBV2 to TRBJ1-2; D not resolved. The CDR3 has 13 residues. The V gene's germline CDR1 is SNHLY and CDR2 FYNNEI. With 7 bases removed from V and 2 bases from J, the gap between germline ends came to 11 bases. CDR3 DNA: TGTGCCAGCAATGACCCCCCGAACTATGGCTACACCTTC. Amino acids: CASNDPPNYGYTF. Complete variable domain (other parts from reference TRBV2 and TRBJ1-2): EPEVTQTPSHQVTQMGQEVILRCVPISNHLYFYWYRQILGQKVEFLVSFYNNEISEKSEIFDDQFSVERPDGSNFTLKIRSTKLEDSAMYFCASNDPPNYGYTFGSGTRLTVV.

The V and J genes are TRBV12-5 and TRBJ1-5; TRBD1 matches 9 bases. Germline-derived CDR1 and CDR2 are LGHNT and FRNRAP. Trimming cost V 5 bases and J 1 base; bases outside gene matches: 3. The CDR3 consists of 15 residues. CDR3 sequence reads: CASGPGTGSNQPQHF. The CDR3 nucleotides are TGTGCTAGTGGTCCCGGGACAGGGAGCAATCAGCCCCAGCATTTT.

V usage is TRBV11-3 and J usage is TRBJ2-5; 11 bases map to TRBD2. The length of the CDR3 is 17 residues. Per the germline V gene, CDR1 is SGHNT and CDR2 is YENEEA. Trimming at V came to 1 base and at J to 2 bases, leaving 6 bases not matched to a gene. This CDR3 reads CASSLVAGTSGQETQYF. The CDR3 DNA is TGTGCCAGCAGCTTAGTTGCAGGGACTAGCGGTCAAGAGACCCAGTACTTC.

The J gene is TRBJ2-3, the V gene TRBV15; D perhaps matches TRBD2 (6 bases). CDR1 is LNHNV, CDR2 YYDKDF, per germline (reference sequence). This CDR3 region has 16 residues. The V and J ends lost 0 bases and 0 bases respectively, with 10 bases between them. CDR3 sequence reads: CATSRDPGTSTDTQYF. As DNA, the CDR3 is TGTGCCACCAGCAGAGATCCCGGGACTAGCACAGATACGCAGTATTTT.

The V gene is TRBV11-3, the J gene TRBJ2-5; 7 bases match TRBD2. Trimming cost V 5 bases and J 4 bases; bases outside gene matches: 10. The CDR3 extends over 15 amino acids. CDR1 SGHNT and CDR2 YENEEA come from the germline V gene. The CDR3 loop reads CASSLAGGRSETQYF. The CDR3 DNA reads TGTGCCAGCAGCCTTGCTGGCGGGAGATCAGAGACCCAGTACTTC.

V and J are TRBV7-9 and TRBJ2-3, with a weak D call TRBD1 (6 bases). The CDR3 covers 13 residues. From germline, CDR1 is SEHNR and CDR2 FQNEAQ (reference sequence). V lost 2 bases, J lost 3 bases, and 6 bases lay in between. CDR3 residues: CASSLQGTDTQYF. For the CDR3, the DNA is TGTGCCAGCAGCTTACAGGGGACAGATACGCAGTATTTT.

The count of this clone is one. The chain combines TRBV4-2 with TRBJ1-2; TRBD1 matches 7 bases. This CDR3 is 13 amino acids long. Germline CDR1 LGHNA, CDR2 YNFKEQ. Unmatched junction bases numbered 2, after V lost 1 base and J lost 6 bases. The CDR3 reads CASSQGDSDGYTF. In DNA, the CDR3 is TGTGCCAGCAGCCAAGGGGACAGCGATGGCTACACCTTC.

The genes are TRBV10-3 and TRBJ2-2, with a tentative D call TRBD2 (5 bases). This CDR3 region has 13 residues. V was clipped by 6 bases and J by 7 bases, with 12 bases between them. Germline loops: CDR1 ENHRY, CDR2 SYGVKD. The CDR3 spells CAISETGNGELFF. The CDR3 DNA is TGTGCCATCAGCGAGACGGGAAACGGGGAGCTGTTTTTT.